This TCR beta chain is from a study of T cells after yellow fever vaccination (dated by TCRdb to between 2017 and 2020). A note on the overall study: The SMART-Seq v4 Ultra Low Input RNA kit was used to prepare libraries from fractions with low cell numbers. Bulk TCR alpha and beta repertoires were sequenced longitudinally to track T-cell clones before and after primary and booster YFV17D yellow fever vaccination. Two healthy male donors, one aged 18 to 29 and one aged 30 to 39 years, were included in the cohort. Blood samples were taken at several timepoints before and after primary and secondary immunization, and bulk PBMC replicates and cell subsets were isolated. Results the study describes overall, beyond this receptor: Because only a couple of donors were included in the study, the extent to which the findings can be generalized is limited. Compared with the primary T-cell response, the secondary T-cell response was weaker but faster, peaking on day 5 rather than day 15. Most clones expanded after primary vaccination (approximately 95% of CD4 and 70% to 90% of CD8) were re-detected after the booster, suggesting that broad memory maintenance occurred. A small share of clonotypes was detected in both CD4 and CD8 compartments, with the overlap likely arising from convergent recombination. Because abundant contaminating clonotypes from the bulk population could be contained in FACS-sorted repertoires, computational filtering was required.

TCR cDNA was synthesized by 5'RACE template switching, which introduced a universal primer site and unique molecular identifiers. Priming for cDNA synthesis came from both the TCR alpha and TCR beta constant segments. Libraries were amplified in two PCR steps, with sample barcodes and sequencing adapters added in the second step. Sequencing of libraries was done on Illumina HiSeq 2500 (2x100 bp) or NovaSeq (2x150 bp). The original methods were these. Reads were demultiplexed and collapsed into UMI consensus sequences with MIGEC, and V(D)J alignment was performed with MiXCR. Clonotypes responding to the vaccine were identified with edgeR on replicate PBMC samples, with the criteria of FDR below 0.01 and a log2 fold change above 5 up to day 15. Bulk clonotypes were assigned CD4 or CD8 identity according to which sequenced CD4 or CD8 repertoire held them at higher abundance. TCRdb reprocessed the public reads (quality trimming at Q25 with fastp, clone calling with MiXCR) and kept in-frame beta chains. Each entry merges the rows of one CDR3 protein and shows their most common DNA and genes. The V and J calls and clone size come from TCRdb's table, not from the authors' own analysis. This sample is represented by some 500,000 distinct CDR3 sequences; around an eighth of them were singletons. The ten largest account for about 14% of the sample.

The label giving this sample's treatment or condition can be read as: live attenuated yellow fever vaccine strain. At each blood-draw timepoint, two biological replicates of bulk PBMCs were obtained. A standard Ficoll-Paque protocol was used to isolate PBMCs from peripheral blood. TriZol was used to extract RNA from bulk PBMCs, from CD4 and CD8 fractions, and from dextramer-positive and dextramer-negative fractions. As encoded in the germline V gene (reference sequence), CDR1 is MNHNY while CDR2 is SVGAGI. The V end gives up 9 bases and the J end 4 bases, leaving 4 bases in the junction not matched to a gene. From the cysteine up to the phenylalanine, the CDR3 has a length of 12 residues. The only DNA kept is the CDR3, 36 bases in frame from the first base. Notes on this clonotype: Its antigen has not been determined. Base-call qualities are not available, and no considerably larger clone is one nucleotide away.

The specimen comprised PBMCs, sampled on the day of the yellow fever booster vaccination. The chain links TRBV6-6 with TRBJ2-7, with TRBD2 identical over 9 junction bases. The TCR sequence derives from a man younger than 45 who received the YFV17D yellow fever vaccine. The CDR3 amino acid sequence is: CASQREDYEQYF. The bases are TGTGCCAGTCAGCGGGAGGATTACGAGCAGTACTTC.